These 8 T cell receptor beta chains were sequenced from one sample in a study of shared T cell receptors in the human thymus. Repertoires were generated with immunoSEQ multiplex PCR, while TCRdb's copy carries only in-frame clones and drops some. The table records about 610,000 clones, more than 75% of them present only once. The sample also formed part of further work on human thymus T cells.

The sample consisted of thymocytes. The receptors here all came from a boy under three years old with a congenital heart defect.

V and J are TRBV7-6 and TRBJ2-5, with TRBD2 identical over 8 bases. The CDR3 covers 17 residues. Per germline, CDR1 SGHVS and CDR2 FNYEAQ. V shed 5 bases and J 4 bases; nucleotides not matched to a gene: 15. For the CDR3, the DNA is TGTGCCAGCAGCCCCAGTGTAGGAGCGGGAGTGCGAGAGACCCAGTACTTC. It encodes CASSPSVGAGVRETQYF. Using reference TRBV7-6 and TRBJ2-5 for the parts outside the CDR3, the full variable domain is GAGVSQSPRYKVTKRGQDVALRCDPISGHVSLYWYRQALGQGPEFLTYFNYEAQQDKSGLPNDRFSAERPEGSISTLTIQRTEQRDSAMYRCASSPSVGAGVRETQYFGPGTRLLVL.

The V gene is TRBV29-1, the J gene TRBJ2-5; 9 bases agree with TRBD2. The CDR3 is made up of 18 amino acids. J was trimmed by 7 bases and V by 0 bases; bases with no gene match: 18. Looked up from germline, CDR1 is SQVTM and CDR2 is ANQGSEA. Here the CDR3 DNA reads TGCAGCGTTGAAGATCGGCCGAGGTGGACTAGCGCATCCCCGACCCAGTACTTC. Protein: CSVEDRPRWTSASPTQYF. The complete variable domain, with remaining parts taken from reference TRBV29-1 and TRBJ2-5, reads SAVISQKPSRDICQRGTSLTIQCQVDSQVTMMFWYRQQPGQSLTLIATANQGSEATYESGFVIDKFPISRPNLTFSTLTVSNMSPEDSSIYLCSVEDRPRWTSASPTQYFGPGTRLLVL.

V and J are TRBV4-3 and TRBJ2-5; D is perhaps TRBD1 (6 bases). CDR3 length: 15 residues. Germline V gives CDR1 LGHNA, CDR2 YSLEER. With 0 bases removed from V and 11 bases from J, the gap between germline ends came to 19 bases. The CDR3 spells CASSQDGTPLREQYF. CDR3 sequence (DNA): TGCGCCAGCAGCCAAGACGGGACACCCCTAAGGGAGCAGTACTTC.

As DNA, the CDR3 is TGTGCCATCAGTGGAGGAGGTATCTACGAGCAGTACTTC. Encoded protein: CAISGGGIYEQYF. The rearrangement joins TRBV10-3 to TRBJ2-7, with a tentative D call TRBD2 (5 bases). CDR3 length: 13 amino acids. Trimming removed 4 bases from V and 3 bases from J, with 10 bases in between. The V gene's germline CDR1 is ENHRY and CDR2 SYGVKD.

The chain carries TRBV27 and TRBJ2-3, with TRBD2 matching 7 bases. The CDR3 covers 15 residues. V lost 6 bases and J lost 2; bases outside the gene matches: 8. The germline V gene has CDR1 MNHEY and CDR2 SMNVEV (reference sequence). Written as DNA, the CDR3 is TGTGCCAGCAGACCCGGGGGGACTATCACAGATACGCAGTATTTT. This gives the protein CASRPGGTITDTQYF.

The chain carries TRBV11-3 and TRBJ2-7; the match to TRBD2 covers 15 bases. The junction had 9 bases not matched to a gene; V was cut back by 5 bases and J by 4 bases. In germline, CDR1 is SGHNT, CDR2 YENEEA. The CDR3 loop spans 17 amino acids. The CDR3, as DNA: TGTGCCAGCAGCGCCGGGACTAGCGGGAGGTTTCGGTACGAGCAGTACTTC. This encodes CASSAGTSGRFRYEQYF. Based on the CDR3 plus reference TRBV11-3 and TRBJ2-7, the full variable domain is EAGVVQSPRYKIIEKKQPVAFWCNPISGHNTLYWYLQNLGQGPELLIRYENEEAVDDSQLPKDRFSAERLKGVDSTLKIQPAELGDSAVYLCASSAGTSGRFRYEQYFGPGTRLTVT.

The V and J genes are TRBV27 and TRBJ2-1; 9 nucleotides line up with TRBD2. V was pared by 6 bases and J by 7 bases, with 19 bases of the junction left unmatched. This CDR3 spans 18 amino acids. Germline CDR1 MNHEY, CDR2 SMNVEV (reference sequence). CDR3 sequence reads: CASSPLGGAGGIGNEQFF. CDR3 DNA: TGTGCCAGCAGCCCCCTTGGGGGAGCGGGAGGAATTGGGAATGAGCAGTTCTTC.

The chain joins TRBV7-9 to TRBJ2-2, with 10 bases identical to TRBD1. The CDR3 runs 15 residues. Germline V gene sequence: CDR1 SEHNR, CDR2 FQNEAQ (reference sequence). V lost 5 bases and J lost 7; bases outside the gene matches: 7. In DNA, the CDR3 is TGTGCCAGCAGCGGGGGGACAGGGGCGTACGGGGAGCTGTTTTTT. It codes for CASSGGTGAYGELFF. Together with reference TRBV7-9 and TRBJ2-2, the CDR3 gives the full variable domain: DTGVSQNPRHKITKRGQNVTFRCDPISEHNRLYWYRQTLGQGPEFLTYFQNEAQLEKSRLLSDRFSAERPKGSFSTLEIQRTEQGDSAMYLCASSGGTGAYGELFFGEGSRLTVL.